Shown below are 32 T cell receptor beta chains from a single sample sequenced in a study of cytomegalovirus exposure and HLA in healthy donors. This PCR relied on a set of 60 Vbeta primers and 13 Jbeta primers. Data came from immunoSEQ multiplex PCR; TCRdb stores just in-frame clones and leaves some out. Of 90,000 to 110,000 clones listed, over 60% are singletons. Sequences were obtained from PBMCs. The source of these receptors is a man aged 35 to 55 in good health and CMV-seropositive.

For this clone: The sample has other DNA sequences that encode this CDR3 too. The chain joins TRBV19 to TRBJ2-7, with 7 bases identical to TRBD1. The V gene end was trimmed by 4 bases and the J gene end by 0 bases; junction bases not matched to a gene: 3. Germline lookup yields CDR1 LNHDA and CDR2 SQIVND (reference sequence). This CDR3 comprises 14 residues. The CDR3 DNA reads as TGTGCCAGTAGTAGGGACAGCTTCTCCTACGAGCAGTACTTC. Translation gives CASSRDSFSYEQYF.

V usage is TRBV7-6 and J usage is TRBJ2-1, with D perhaps TRBD2 (7 bases). Germline V lookup: CDR1 SGHVS, CDR2 FNYEAQ. The germline V and J ends were trimmed by 5 bases and 2 bases, with 16 bases remaining between them. The CDR3 totals 16 residues. CDR3 amino acids: CASSPRGAGTYNEQFF. CDR3 DNA: TGTGCCAGCAGCCCACGGGGGGCGGGAACCTACAATGAGCAGTTCTTC. Full variable domain (remainder filled in from reference TRBV7-6 and TRBJ2-1): GAGVSQSPRYKVTKRGQDVALRCDPISGHVSLYWYRQALGQGPEFLTYFNYEAQQDKSGLPNDRFSAERPEGSISTLTIQRTEQRDSAMYRCASSPRGAGTYNEQFFGPGTRLTVL.

The chain couples TRBV7-2 to TRBJ2-5; TRBD1 is a possible D gene (6 bases). V was cut by 1 base and J by 4 bases, with 13 bases left in between. CDR1 and CDR2 from the germline V gene are SGHTA and FQGNSA. This CDR3 contains 15 residues. Here the CDR3 reads CASSLGQGIGETQYF. In DNA, the CDR3 is TGTGCCAGCAGCTTAGGGCAGGGGATAGGAGAGACCCAGTACTTC.

The chain is built from TRBV19 and TRBJ1-1; 8 nucleotides match TRBD1. V lost 4 bases to trimming and J lost 4 bases; unmatched junction nucleotides: 2. CDR1 is LNHDA and CDR2 is SQIVND in the germline V gene (reference sequence). The CDR3 has 13 amino acids. The CDR3 reads CASSTTGGTEAFF. In nucleotides, the CDR3 is TGTGCCAGTAGTACCACAGGGGGCACTGAAGCTTTCTTT.

The rearrangement links TRBV7-8 to TRBJ2-7, with 7 bases fitting TRBD2. Germline CDR1 SGHVS, CDR2 FQNEAQ. CDR3 length: 15 amino acids. With V trimmed by 4 bases and J by 3 bases, 9 bases remained unmatched. CDR3 in DNA: TGTGCCAGCAGCTACGGGGACTACTCACTCTACGAGCAGTACTTC. This codes for CASSYGDYSLYEQYF. Supplemented by reference TRBV7-8 and TRBJ2-7, the full variable domain reads GAGVSQSPRYKVAKRGQDVALRCDPISGHVSLFWYQQALGQGPEFLTYFQNEAQLDKSGLPSDRFFAERPEGSVSTLKIQRTQQEDSAVYLCASSYGDYSLYEQYFGPGTRLTVT.

This clone came up a few times. The chain links TRBV6-1 to TRBJ2-7, with 8 bases lining up with TRBD1. The germline CDR1 and CDR2 sequences are MNHNS and SASEGT. The V gene end was trimmed by 5 bases and the J gene end by 5 bases; junction bases not matched to a gene: 8. The CDR3 has 14 amino acids. The CDR3 protein is CASSQTGGWHEQYF. CDR3 nucleotides: TGTGCCAGCAGTCAAACAGGGGGTTGGCACGAGCAGTACTTC.

The chain carries TRBV6-6 and TRBJ1-1, with D perhaps matching TRBD1 (5 bases). The ends were cut back, 10 bases at V and 13 bases at J, with 19 bases in the middle. This CDR3 region has 11 residues. Looked up from germline, CDR1 is MNHNY and CDR2 is SVGAGI (reference sequence). CDR3 sequence (DNA): TGTGCCACCGAACGGGGGACCGGGGGTTTCTTT. This translates into CATERGTGGFF.

This clone has more than one count but fewer than ten. The chain combines TRBV18 with TRBJ1-3, with unresolved D. The germline V gene encodes CDR1 KGHSH and CDR2 LQKENI. Trimming cost V 3 bases and J 1 base, with 7 bases left between them. The CDR3 totals 14 residues. In DNA, the CDR3 is TGTGCCAGCTCACCTCGGGAATCTGGAAACACCATATATTTT. It encodes CASSPRESGNTIYF.

The gene calls are TRBV6-1 and TRBJ1-1; possible D gene TRBD1, 6 bases. There are 15 residues in the CDR3. V gave up 6 bases and J gave up 3 bases, with 17 bases separating them. The germline CDR1 and CDR2 sequences are MNHNS and SASEGT. CDR3 protein: CASRGGGGRDTEAFF. The CDR3 coding sequence is TGTGCCAGCAGGGGAGGGGGAGGGAGGGACACTGAAGCTTTCTTT.

Concerning this clone itself: Its ends do not fully match the called genes, so a read error is possible. Distinct nucleotide sequences in the sample also encode this CDR3. The chain carries TRBV9 and TRBJ2-7, with D perhaps TRBD2 (6 bases). The V gene's germline CDR1 is SGDLS and CDR2 YYNGEE. The CDR3 is made up of 12 amino acids. The CDR3 DNA follows: TGTGCCAGCAGCGGGGGACTGGGCGAGCAGTACTTT. It translates to CASSGGLGEQYF. The full variable domain, with the rest looked up from reference TRBV9 and TRBJ2-7, is DSGVTQTPKHLITATGQRVTLRCSPRSGDLSVYWYQQSLDQGLQFLIQYYNGEERAKGNILERFSAQQFPDLHSELNLSSLELGDSALYFCASSGGLGEQYFGPGTRLTVT.

This clone was seen only once. This rearrangement joins TRBV7-2 to TRBJ1-4; maybe TRBD1 (5 bases). This CDR3 comprises 14 residues. Germline-derived CDR1 and CDR2 are SGHTA and FQGNSA. Deletions cut 3 bases from V and 5 bases from J, with 10 bases between. The CDR3 sequence: CASSFGGKNEKLFF. In DNA form, the CDR3 reads TGTGCCAGCAGCTTCGGGGGGAAAAATGAAAAACTGTTTTTT.

The genes are TRBV28 and TRBJ1-2, with TRBD1 identical over 8 bases. The ends lost 5 bases at V and 0 bases at J; junction bases unmatched: 5. Germline V gene lookup returns CDR1 MDHEN and CDR2 SYDVKM. The CDR3 covers 15 residues. CDR3 in DNA: TGTGCCAGCAGTGTACAGGGGGGCGCTAACTATGGCTACACCTTC. As protein: CASSVQGGANYGYTF.

This rearrangement joins TRBV9 to TRBJ1-1, with 7 bases aligning to TRBD1. There are 15 residues in the CDR3. Germline V CDR1 and CDR2: SGDLS, YYNGEE. V shed 1 base, J shed 1 base, and the junction held 4 bases outside the gene matches. CDR3 in amino acids: CASSVSWTGNTEAFF. The DNA for the CDR3 is TGTGCCAGCAGCGTATCATGGACAGGGAACACTGAAGCTTTCTTT.

There are a few counts of this clone. The rearrangement uses TRBV7-9 and TRBJ2-3, with TRBD2 matching over 10 bases. V was clipped by 2 bases and J by 2 bases; unmatched bases: 4. CDR1 is SEHNR, CDR2 FQNEAQ, per germline (reference sequence). This CDR3 contains 16 residues. The CDR3 DNA reads TGTGCCAGCAGCTTACGGACTAGCGGACACACAGATACGCAGTATTTT. Protein sequence: CASSLRTSGHTDTQYF.

This clone was observed a few times. The chain recombines TRBV29-1 with TRBJ2-3; 9 nucleotides align to TRBD1. The CDR3 sequence is 14 residues long. Germline CDR1 reads SQVTM; CDR2 reads ANQGSEA. V was clipped by 6 bases and J by 4 bases; unmatched bases: 8. This CDR3 reads CSVPGTGISDTQYF. The CDR3, as DNA: TGCAGCGTCCCCGGGACAGGGATTTCAGATACGCAGTATTTT.

This clone appeared a few times. The CDR3 nucleotides are TGTGCCAGCAGCTTAGGCGGGACGAATCAAGAGACCCAGTACTTC. Protein sequence: CASSLGGTNQETQYF. The gene calls are TRBV7-3 and TRBJ2-5; possible D gene TRBD2, 6 bases. Trimming took 2 bases from V and 2 from J, leaving 12 bases between them. The length of the CDR3 is 15 residues. From germline, CDR1 is SGHTA and CDR2 FQGTGA.

V and J are TRBV28 and TRBJ1-5; 9 bases align to TRBD1. Germline V gene data show CDR1 as MDHEN and CDR2 as SYDVKM. The CDR3 runs to 12 residues. V was pared by 6 bases and J by 9 bases, with 3 bases of the junction left unmatched. Here the CDR3 DNA reads TGTGCCAGCAGAGACAGGGGGATGCCCCAGCATTTT. It is translated as CASRDRGMPQHF.

Turning to this clone: Distinct nucleotide sequences in the sample also encode this CDR3. This chain uses TRBV11-3 with TRBJ2-3, with TRBD2 matching over 7 bases. In germline, CDR1 is SGHNT, CDR2 YENEEA. There are 15 residues in the CDR3. Trimming at V came to 3 bases and at J to 2 bases, leaving 5 bases not matched to a gene. CDR3 DNA sequence: TGTGCCAGCAGCTTGGGTCAGCGGGACACAGATACGCAGTATTTT. Amino acids: CASSLGQRDTDTQYF.

The rearrangement uses TRBV7-9 and TRBJ2-7; D ambiguous. CDR3 length: 12 amino acids. CDR1 and CDR2 (germline): SEHNR, FQNEAQ (reference sequence). The V gene lost 1 base and the J gene lost 5 bases, with 6 bases spanning the gap. DNA for the CDR3: TGTGCCAGCAGCTTAGGCAGAAACGAGCAGTACTTC. It encodes CASSLGRNEQYF.

This clone occurred once. This chain joins TRBV4-2 and TRBJ1-1, with TRBD1 matching over 8 bases. CDR1 and CDR2 (germline): LGHNA, YNFKEQ. V shed 4 bases and J 5 bases; nucleotides not matched to a gene: 9. The CDR3 is made up of 15 amino acids. The DNA for the CDR3 is TGTGCCAGCAGCCTTACACAGGGGGGTGGGACTGAAGCTTTCTTT. Protein product: CASSLTQGGGTEAFF.

The CDR3 sequence is CASSQDRGKSNEKLFF. The CDR3 bases are TGTGCCAGCAGCCAAGATAGGGGCAAATCTAATGAAAAACTGTTTTTT. The chain is built from TRBV4-2 and TRBJ1-4; possibly TRBD1 for D (5 bases). This CDR3 contains 16 residues. CDR1 is LGHNA, CDR2 YNFKEQ, per germline. Trimming took off 0 bases at V and 3 bases at J, with 11 bases between the two ends.

For this clone: A junction end diverges from the germline sequence, so it may reflect a read error. The chain has TRBV11-1 and TRBJ1-1; 7 bases are shared with TRBD1. The CDR3 sequence is 14 residues long. The germline gives CDR1 SGHAT, CDR2 FQDESV (reference sequence). DNA for the CDR3: TGTGCCAGCAGCTTAGTGGTGACAGGGACTGGAGCTTTCTTT. Translation gives CASSLVVTGTGAFF.

This clone was detected only once. The gene calls are TRBV7-3 and TRBJ2-7, with D possibly being TRBD2 (5 bases). This CDR3 contains 13 residues. The germline gives CDR1 SGHTA, CDR2 FQGTGA. V was clipped by 5 bases and J by 3 bases, with 11 bases between them. The chain's CDR3 is CASSQTRGYEQYF. The CDR3 DNA reads TGTGCCAGCAGCCAGACTCGGGGCTACGAGCAGTACTTC.

This clone was observed a single time. The chain recombines TRBV6-6 with TRBJ2-2, with 9 nucleotides matching TRBD1. Unmatched junction bases numbered 7, after V lost 2 bases and J lost 6 bases. The CDR3 length is 16 residues. Germline values: CDR1 MNHNY, CDR2 SVGAGI (reference sequence). The CDR3 nucleotides read TGTGCCAGCAGTTACGCCGGGACAGGGATGGCCGGGGAGCTGTTTTTT. Protein product: CASSYAGTGMAGELFF.

The CDR3 region is CASSLSVGARNTEAFF. DNA of the CDR3: TGTGCCAGCAGCTTGTCAGTGGGGGCGCGGAACACTGAAGCTTTCTTT. The chain uses TRBV5-4 and TRBJ1-1; TRBD1 is a possible D gene (6 bases). V lost 1 base and J lost 1, with 14 bases in between. Germline V CDR1 and CDR2: SGHNT, YYREEE (reference sequence). This CDR3 has 16 amino acids.

The gene calls are TRBV11-2 and TRBJ2-5, with 10 bases that match TRBD2. This CDR3 contains 14 residues. The junction had 6 bases not matched to a gene; V was cut back by 5 bases and J by 6 bases. Germline V gene sequence: CDR1 SGHAT, CDR2 FQNNGV. CDR3 loop: CASSPGLASQTQYF. In DNA, the CDR3 is TGTGCCAGCAGCCCGGGACTAGCGAGTCAGACCCAGTACTTC. Filled out from reference TRBV11-2 and TRBJ2-5, the complete variable domain reads EAGVAQSPRYKIIEKRQSVAFWCNPISGHATLYWYQQILGQGPKLLIQFQNNGVVDDSQLPKDRFSAERLKGVDSTLKIQPAKLEDSAVYLCASSPGLASQTQYFGPGTRLLVL.

This clone was observed a single time. The gene calls are TRBV28 and TRBJ2-1; D is possibly TRBD1 (6 bases). The V and J ends lost 6 bases and 4 bases respectively, with 19 bases between them. Germline V gene data show CDR1 as MDHEN and CDR2 as SYDVKM. The CDR3 has 16 amino acids. The CDR3 is CASSHETDSLYNEQFF. CDR3 in DNA: TGTGCCAGCAGCCACGAAACGGACAGCCTGTACAATGAGCAGTTCTTC.

The V gene is TRBV27, the J gene TRBJ2-7; 7 bases are a match to TRBD1. CDR3 size: 15 residues. CDR1 and CDR2 from the germline V gene are MNHEY and SMNVEV (reference sequence). V shed 2 bases, J shed 6 bases, and the junction held 10 bases outside the gene matches. The CDR3, as DNA: TGTGCCAGCAGTTTAGTATCTAGACAGGGCACCGAGCAGTACTTC. It translates to CASSLVSRQGTEQYF.

V gene TRBV7-2 combines with J gene TRBJ1-2; D not resolved. V was pared by 2 bases and J by 6 bases, with 19 bases between. This CDR3 contains 16 residues. The germline V gene encodes CDR1 SGHTA and CDR2 FQGNSA. The CDR3, as DNA: TGTGCCAGCAGCTTATTTTCCCCCGTTTCGGGGAATGGCTACACCTTC. The encoded protein is CASSLFSPVSGNGYTF.

This chain links TRBV7-2 with TRBJ1-1, with TRBD1 as a possible D gene (5 bases). Germline assignment: CDR1 SGHTA and CDR2 FQGNSA. The CDR3 runs 13 residues. V gave up 3 bases and J gave up 4 bases, with 9 bases separating them. The CDR3 loop is CASSLSRVTEAFF. CDR3 coding DNA: TGTGCCAGCAGCTTGAGCAGGGTCACTGAAGCTTTCTTT.

The sample holds a few counts of this clone. The DNA of the CDR3 is TGTGCCAGTAGTATTCTGGGACTAGCGGTAGAGCAGTTCTTC. As protein: CASSILGLAVEQFF. The chain couples TRBV19 to TRBJ2-1; 11 nucleotides match TRBD2. There are 14 residues in the CDR3. The germline V gene encodes CDR1 LNHDA and CDR2 SQIVND (reference sequence). V was pared by 3 bases and J by 10 bases, with 5 bases of the junction left unmatched.

The V call is TRBV5-4, the J call TRBJ2-1; D gene uncertain. V was clipped by 1 base and J by 0 bases, with 8 bases between them. The CDR3 extends over 15 amino acids. From germline, CDR1 is SGHNT and CDR2 YYREEE (reference sequence). CDR3: CASSLTASSYNEQFF. The CDR3 DNA sequence: TGTGCCAGCAGCTTGACCGCGAGCTCCTACAATGAGCAGTTCTTC.